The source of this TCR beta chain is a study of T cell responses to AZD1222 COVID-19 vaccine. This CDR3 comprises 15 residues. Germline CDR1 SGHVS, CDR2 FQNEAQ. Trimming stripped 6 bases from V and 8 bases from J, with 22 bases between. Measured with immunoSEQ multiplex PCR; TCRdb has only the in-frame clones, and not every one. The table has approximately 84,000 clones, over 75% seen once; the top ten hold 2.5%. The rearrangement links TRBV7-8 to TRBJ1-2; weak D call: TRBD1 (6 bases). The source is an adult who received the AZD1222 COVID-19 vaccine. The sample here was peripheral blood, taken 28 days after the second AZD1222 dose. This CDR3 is CASSLIEVQGRGYTF. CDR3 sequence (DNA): TGTGCCAGCAGTCTCATAGAGGTGCAGGGGCGAGGCTACACCTTC.